This TCR beta chain was recorded in a study of blood T cells in healthy people across ages. Trimming cost V 4 bases and J 6 bases; bases outside gene matches: 8. This CDR3 is built from 15 residues. Primed by a sample-barcoded 5' primer and a J-beta primer mix, a second PCR proceeded for about 7 to 12 cycles. Using its own MiXCR run on the 5' RACE reads, TCRdb lists one record per CDR3 protein. The repertoire holds roughly 1.6 million distinct CDR3 sequences, with 30% to 35% as singletons. The V gene is TRBV12-3 or TRBV12-4, the J gene TRBJ2-1, with TRBD1 matching 8 bases. The specimen was blood. The receptor's source is a woman between 25 and 40 years old in good health. DNA for the CDR3: TGTGCCAGCAGTTCCGGGACAGGTCACAGCAATGAGCAGTTCTTC. This gives the protein CASSSGTGHSNEQFF.